The 20 T cell receptor beta chains given below trace back to one sample, sequenced in a study of tumor-infiltrating lymphocytes in localized non-small cell lung cancer. The data were produced by immunoSEQ multiplex PCR, yet TCRdb's version contains in-frame clones alone and is incomplete. Of 9,900 or so clones in the sample, 65% to 80% are singletons; the top ten hold 19%. The sequencing input was uninvolved lung tissue not adjacent to the tumor. Receptor source: a human donor with non-small cell lung cancer.

This chain links TRBV5-8 with TRBJ2-3, with D unresolved. Looked up from germline, CDR1 is SGHTS and CDR2 is YDEGEE. The CDR3 is 13 residues long. The germline V and J ends were trimmed by 4 bases and 2 bases, with 8 bases remaining between them. The CDR3 coding sequence is TGTGCCAGCAGCCCAGGCTACACAGATACGCAGTATTTT. Amino acids: CASSPGYTDTQYF.

This clone was seen only a few times. V usage is TRBV5-1 and J usage is TRBJ2-7; the D call may be TRBD1 or TRBD2 (6 bases each). Germline CDR1 SGHRS, CDR2 YFSETQ. Trimming stripped 4 bases from V and 0 bases from J, with 14 bases between. This CDR3 comprises 15 residues. CDR3 in DNA: TGCGCCAGCAGCCCGGAGGGGGGCCTCTCCTACGAGCAGTACTTC. Protein sequence: CASSPEGGLSYEQYF. The full variable domain, in which reference TRBV5-1 and TRBJ2-7 provide the parts outside the CDR3, is KAGVTQTPRYLIKTRGQQVTLSCSPISGHRSVSWYQQTPGQGLQFLFEYFSETQRNKGNFPGRFSGRQFSNSRSEMNVSTLELGDSALYLCASSPEGGLSYEQYFGPGTRLTVT.

This rearrangement joins TRBV28 to TRBJ2-5; 8 bases are a match to TRBD1. The CDR3 covers 12 residues. Per the germline V gene, CDR1 is MDHEN and CDR2 is SYDVKM. The ends lost 9 bases at V and 5 bases at J; junction bases unmatched: 5. DNA of the CDR3: TGTGCCAGTCAGGGGGCGAGGGAGACCCAGTACTTC. This encodes CASQGARETQYF.

By proportion, this clone is large. The chain uses TRBV5-1 and TRBJ2-3; D is unclear. Per germline, CDR1 SGHRS and CDR2 YFSETQ. Trimming removed 1 base from V and 2 bases from J, with 8 bases in between. The length of the CDR3 is 14 residues. CDR3 bases: TGCGCCAGCAGCTTGACAGACCCCACAGATACGCAGTATTTT. This codes for CASSLTDPTDTQYF.

The chain recombines TRBV6-5 with TRBJ2-1; no clear D gene. Trimming removed 6 bases at V and 3 bases at J, with 15 bases between. Germline V lookup: CDR1 MNHEY, CDR2 SVGAGI. The CDR3 sequence is 15 residues long. In DNA form, the CDR3 reads TGTGCCAGCAGCTTGGGCCCCTCGGGCTACAATGAGCAGTTCTTC. It encodes CASSLGPSGYNEQFF.

The V and J genes are TRBV15 and TRBJ1-3, with D uncertain. CDR3 length: 16 residues. The ends were cut back, 3 bases at V and 0 bases at J, with 12 bases in the middle. Germline V gives CDR1 LNHNV, CDR2 YYDKDF (reference sequence). CDR3 bases: TGTGCCACCAGCAGCCAAGTGGGGAGCTCTGGAAACACCATATATTTT. Its protein is CATSSQVGSSGNTIYF.

V gene TRBV7-2 combines with J gene TRBJ1-2; D is unclear. V was shortened by 3 bases and J by 2 bases, with 7 bases between the two germline ends. The length of the CDR3 is 13 residues. Germline V gene lookup returns CDR1 SGHTA and CDR2 FQGNSA. CDR3 in amino acids: CASSLIQNYGYTF. CDR3 DNA: TGTGCCAGCAGCTTGATACAGAACTATGGCTACACCTTC.

J is TRBJ2-7 and V is TRBV6-6, with D unclear. Germline CDR1 is MNHNY and CDR2 is SVGAGI (reference sequence). The CDR3 spans 14 residues. Trimming took 0 bases from V and 7 from J, leaving 13 bases between them. The CDR3 loop reads CASSYSSLQQEQYF. CDR3 nucleotides: TGTGCCAGCAGTTACTCGTCCCTTCAGCAGGAGCAGTACTTC.

V is TRBV6-6 and J is TRBJ1-1, with 7 bases fitting TRBD1. CDR1 MNHNY and CDR2 SVGAGI come from the germline V gene (reference sequence). CDR3 length equals 16 residues. Trimming removed 2 bases from V and 3 bases from J; junction bases left unmatched: 9. The CDR3 reads CASSYPRGGIDTEAFF. In DNA, the CDR3 is TGTGCCAGCAGTTACCCCAGGGGGGGAATCGACACTGAAGCTTTCTTT.

This clone was recorded only once. The V gene is TRBV9, the J gene TRBJ2-7; D not certain. V dropped 2 bases and J dropped 0 bases, with 12 bases sitting between them. The CDR3 contains 15 residues. Germline values: CDR1 SGDLS, CDR2 YYNGEE. DNA for the CDR3: TGTGCCAGCAGCGTCGGATATTCGAGCTCCTACGAGCAGTACTTC. Its translation is CASSVGYSSSYEQYF.

The gene calls are TRBV11-2 and TRBJ2-7, with unresolved D. The CDR3 is made up of 11 amino acids. CDR1 is SGHAT and CDR2 is FQNNGV in the germline V gene. The ends were cut back, 4 bases at V and 12 bases at J, with 13 bases in the middle. The CDR3 protein is CASSSLGLGYF. The DNA of the CDR3 is TGTGCCAGCAGCTCCTTGGGTCTAGGGTACTTC.

The rearrangement links TRBV5-1 to TRBJ1-1; perhaps TRBD1 as D (6 bases). The CDR3 runs to 14 residues. Germline loops: CDR1 SGHRS, CDR2 YFSETQ. V dropped 3 bases and J dropped 1 base, with 10 bases sitting between them. In DNA, the CDR3 is TGCGCCAGCAGCTCCGGGACAAAGAACACTGAAGCTTTCTTT. Its translation is CASSSGTKNTEAFF.

J is TRBJ1-5 and V is TRBV28; a possible D gene is TRBD1 (5 bases). The CDR3 contains 19 residues. Looked up from germline, CDR1 is MDHEN and CDR2 is SYDVKM. The V and J ends lost 2 bases and 7 bases respectively, with 27 bases between them. DNA of the CDR3: TGTGCCAGCAGTTTAGAGGGCGAGCAGGGTGGGGCGGTAAGACAGCCCCAGCATTTT. This codes for CASSLEGEQGGAVRQPQHF.

The chain carries TRBV6-1 and TRBJ1-3; no clear D gene. The germline V gene has CDR1 MNHNS and CDR2 SASEGT. The CDR3 totals 16 residues. V was cut by 3 bases and J by 2 bases, with 14 bases left in between. CDR3 sequence: CASSDSPFAAGNTIYF. CDR3 in DNA: TGTGCCAGCAGTGATTCACCTTTTGCTGCTGGAAACACCATATATTTT.

The sample holds one count of this clone. The chain joins TRBV19 to TRBJ2-3; D is perhaps TRBD1 (6 bases). CDR3 size: 16 residues. Trimming shortened V by 6 bases and J by 2 bases, and 18 bases separated the two germline ends. CDR1 is LNHDA and CDR2 is SQIVND in the germline V gene (reference sequence). The chain's CDR3 is CASRPYHRVPTDTQYF. CDR3 DNA: TGTGCCAGTAGGCCATACCACAGGGTTCCCACAGATACGCAGTATTTT.

The chain uses TRBV4-3 and TRBJ1-1; 8 positions match TRBD1. Germline CDR1 is LGHNA and CDR2 is YSLEER. The CDR3 has 15 amino acids. The V segment lost 3 bases and the J segment 1 base; nucleotides outside the gene matches: 4. CDR3 nucleotides: TGCGCCAGCAGCCAGTGGACAGGGCCGAACACTGAAGCTTTCTTT. Translation: CASSQWTGPNTEAFF.

The J gene is TRBJ2-7, the V gene TRBV7-6; D may correspond to TRBD1 or TRBD2 (5 bases each). Between the trimmed V and J ends, which lost 2 bases and 3 bases, there was a span of 14 bases. This CDR3 contains 15 residues. CDR1 is SGHVS, CDR2 FNYEAQ, per germline. The CDR3 DNA sequence: TGTGCCAGCAGCTTAAAGGCAGGGACCTACTACGAGCAGTACTTC. Translating it yields CASSLKAGTYYEQYF. The complete variable domain, with remaining parts taken from reference TRBV7-6 and TRBJ2-7, reads GAGVSQSPRYKVTKRGQDVALRCDPISGHVSLYWYRQALGQGPEFLTYFNYEAQQDKSGLPNDRFSAERPEGSISTLTIQRTEQRDSAMYRCASSLKAGTYYEQYFGPGTRLTVT.

The chain has TRBV9 and TRBJ1-1; possibly TRBD1 for D (5 bases). This CDR3 comprises 16 residues. The V end was cut by 0 bases, the J end by 2 bases, with 14 bases between. Germline V gene lookup returns CDR1 SGDLS and CDR2 YYNGEE. DNA for the CDR3: TGTGCCAGCAGCGTAGGTGGGTCAGGGAGAAACACTGAAGCTTTCTTT. It yields the protein CASSVGGSGRNTEAFF.

The chain recombines TRBV10-3 with TRBJ1-2; no clear D. V dropped 10 bases and J dropped 6 bases, with 21 bases sitting between them. CDR1 ENHRY and CDR2 SYGVKD come from the germline V gene. There are 14 residues in the CDR3. Here the CDR3 DNA reads TGTGCCAGCCGACCAACCGGGTTTGAAGATGGCTACACCTTC. Translated, it gives CASRPTGFEDGYTF.

The J gene is TRBJ2-1, the V gene TRBV4-1; TRBD2 agrees at 8 bases. Germline V CDR1 and CDR2: MGHRA, YSYEKL. Trimming removed 0 bases from V and 4 bases from J; junction bases left unmatched: 11. This CDR3 spans 18 amino acids. CDR3: CASSQDFGALAVYNEQFF. CDR3 in DNA: TGCGCCAGCAGCCAAGACTTTGGGGCACTAGCGGTTTACAATGAGCAGTTCTTC.